This T cell receptor beta chain stems from a study of T cell responses to AZD1222 COVID-19 vaccine. Study as a whole: Second-dose groups at about 4 or about 12 weeks were pooled. Study results and caveats: Across spike, vaccine-associated CD4 TCRs were found, dominant at 160-218 and 743-854. Unmutated variant regions are reportedly the target of nearly half of TCRs that are spike-specific.

The V gene lost 3 bases and the J gene lost 10 bases, with 13 bases spanning the gap. This CDR3 is 13 amino acids long. Germline lookup yields CDR1 LNHDA and CDR2 SQIVND (reference sequence). Data came from immunoSEQ multiplex PCR; TCRdb stores just in-frame clones and leaves some out. The sample carries 68,000 or so clones, roughly 86% recorded once. Comment on this clone: Its target is not known.

The sequencing used peripheral blood, collected on day 0 of AZD1222 vaccination. The sequence was collected from an adult in good health. The J gene is TRBJ2-1, the V gene TRBV19; D not certain. The CDR3 is CASSIQSGVEQFF. CDR3 nucleotide sequence: TGTGCCAGTAGTATTCAGTCCGGAGTAGAGCAGTTCTTC.